The 5 T cell receptor beta chains below come from one sample, sequenced in a study of blood T cell repertoires in COVID-19. Data came from immunoSEQ multiplex PCR; TCRdb stores just in-frame clones and leaves some out. The sample has about 130,000 clones, roughly four fifths seen once. Material: PBMCs or T cells enriched from blood (not recorded which). These receptors all stem from a man aged 50 to 60 who had recovered from COVID-19.

The chain links TRBV28 to TRBJ2-1, with 7 bases fitting TRBD1. This CDR3 contains 12 residues. The V gene end was trimmed by 8 bases and the J gene end by 6 bases; junction bases not matched to a gene: 4. The germline CDR1 and CDR2 sequences are MDHEN and SYDVKM. The CDR3 loop reads CASQAGGNEQFF. The CDR3 nucleotides are TGTGCCAGCCAGGCAGGGGGCAATGAGCAGTTCTTC.

This chain connects TRBV5-1 to TRBJ2-1, with TRBD2 identical over 8 bases. This CDR3 has 15 residues. Germline V gene lookup returns CDR1 SGHRS and CDR2 YFSETQ. The V and J ends lost 2 bases and 7 bases, in that order; junction bases with no gene match: 8. CDR3 sequence reads: CASSLTTGGVNEQFF. CDR3 nucleotide sequence: TGCGCCAGCAGCTTAACAACGGGAGGGGTGAATGAGCAGTTCTTC.

The V call is TRBV7-3, the J call TRBJ1-1, with D perhaps matching TRBD1 (5 bases). CDR1 and CDR2 (germline): SGHTA, FQGTGA. The V gene lost 5 bases and the J gene lost 5 bases, with 18 bases spanning the gap. CDR3 length equals 15 residues. DNA of the CDR3: TGTGCCAGCAGCCCCAAAACGGGGGGAGGGACTGAAGCTTTCTTT. Translated: CASSPKTGGGTEAFF.

The rearrangement joins TRBV5-6 to TRBJ2-3, with 8 bases matching TRBD2. The CDR3 runs to 16 residues. Germline CDR1 is SGHDT and CDR2 is YYEEEE. J lost 1 base, V lost 4 bases, and 8 bases had no gene match. CDR3 protein: CASSHGAGGRTDTQYF. In DNA, the CDR3 is TGTGCCAGCAGCCATGGGGCGGGGGGCCGCACAGATACGCAGTATTTT.

This clone has only one observation. The V call is TRBV12-5, the J call TRBJ1-1; 7 nucleotides agree with TRBD1. The V and J ends lost 7 bases and 6 bases, in that order; junction bases with no gene match: 5. In germline, CDR1 is LGHNT, CDR2 FRNRAP. CDR3 length: 12 amino acids. In nucleotides, the CDR3 is TGTGCTAGTGCCATCGACAGGGCTGAAGCTTTCTTT. It yields the protein CASAIDRAEAFF.